This T cell receptor beta chain was sequenced during a study of T-cell reconstitution after alpha-beta-depleted transplantation in children. In this sample, this clonotype turned up a few times. The germline gives CDR1 SEHNR, CDR2 FQNEAQ (reference sequence). The V end was cut by 5 bases, the J end by 3 bases, with 11 bases between. The CDR3 is 13 amino acids. TCRbeta library construction was performed incorporating unique molecular identifiers. TCRdb reprocessed the PCR reads via MiXCR and lists one record per CDR3 protein. The profile shows 500,000 to 600,000 distinct CDR3 sequences, about 18% of them singletons.

V and J are TRBV7-9 and TRBJ2-7; possible D gene TRBD2, 6 bases. The sample consisted of PBMCs from the stem cell graft donor, taken from the stem cell graft. This TCR was recovered from a human donor who donated a stem cell graft to a child with acute lymphoblastic leukemia. The CDR3 DNA reads as TGTGCCAGCAGCAATAGCGGCGACTACGAGCAGTACTTC. Amino acids: CASSNSGDYEQYF.